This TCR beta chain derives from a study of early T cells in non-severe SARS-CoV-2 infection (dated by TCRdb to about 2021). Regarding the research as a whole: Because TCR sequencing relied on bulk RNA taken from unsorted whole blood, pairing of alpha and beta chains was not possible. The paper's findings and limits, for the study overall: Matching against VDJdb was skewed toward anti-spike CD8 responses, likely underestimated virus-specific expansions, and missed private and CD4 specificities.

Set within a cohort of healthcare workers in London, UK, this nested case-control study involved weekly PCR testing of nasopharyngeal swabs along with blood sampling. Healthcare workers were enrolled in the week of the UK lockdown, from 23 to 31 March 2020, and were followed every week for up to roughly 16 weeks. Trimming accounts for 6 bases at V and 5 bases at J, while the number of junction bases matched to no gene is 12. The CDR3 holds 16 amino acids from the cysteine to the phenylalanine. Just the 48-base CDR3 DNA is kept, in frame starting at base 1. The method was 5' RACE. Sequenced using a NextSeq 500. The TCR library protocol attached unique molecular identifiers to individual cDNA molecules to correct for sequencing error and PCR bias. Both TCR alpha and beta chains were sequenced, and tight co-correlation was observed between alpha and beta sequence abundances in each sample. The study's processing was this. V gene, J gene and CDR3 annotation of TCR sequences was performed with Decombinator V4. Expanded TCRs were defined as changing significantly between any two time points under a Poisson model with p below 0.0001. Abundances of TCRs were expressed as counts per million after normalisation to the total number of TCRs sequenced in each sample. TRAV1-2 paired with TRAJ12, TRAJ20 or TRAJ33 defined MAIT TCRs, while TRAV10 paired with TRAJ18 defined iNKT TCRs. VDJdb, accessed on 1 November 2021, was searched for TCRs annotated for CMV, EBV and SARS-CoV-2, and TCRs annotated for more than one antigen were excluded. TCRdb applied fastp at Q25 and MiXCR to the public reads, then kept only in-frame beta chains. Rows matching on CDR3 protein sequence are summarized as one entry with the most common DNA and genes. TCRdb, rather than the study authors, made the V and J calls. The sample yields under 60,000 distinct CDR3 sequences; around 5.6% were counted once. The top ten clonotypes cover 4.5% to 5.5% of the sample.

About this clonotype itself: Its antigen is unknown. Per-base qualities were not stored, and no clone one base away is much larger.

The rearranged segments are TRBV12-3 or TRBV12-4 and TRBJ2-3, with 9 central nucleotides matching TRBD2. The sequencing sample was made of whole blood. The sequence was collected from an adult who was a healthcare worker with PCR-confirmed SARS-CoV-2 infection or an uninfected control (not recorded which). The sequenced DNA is TGTGCCAGCAGCAGCGGGGGGACCCTCTTCAAAGATACGCAGTATTTT. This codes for CASSSGGTLFKDTQYF.